The present TCR beta chain was sequenced within a study of blood T cell repertoires in COVID-19. Across the study: There were acute and convalescent COVID-19 samples, and they came from the United States, Italy and Spain.

After removal of 4 bases from V and 3 bases from J, the junction contained 8 bases not matched to a gene. Germline V gene data show CDR1 as SQVTM and CDR2 as ANQGSEA. The CDR3 loop spans 14 amino acids. Per the original methods: Estimation of nucleated cell counts was performed using reference gene primer amplification. The table came from immunoSEQ multiplex PCR; TCRdb's copy has only in-frame clones and leaves some out. D and trimming were read from the DNA, whereas the V and J calls and clone size are those reported in that table. The profile shows about 250,000 clones, approximately 85% of them singletons.

The V gene is TRBV29-1, the J gene TRBJ2-7; 8 positions match TRBD2. What was sequenced was peripheral blood. The sequence was collected from a man aged 50-59 years with active or convalescent COVID-19. CDR3 DNA: TGCAGCGTTGTCGCTAGCGGGTCTTTCTACGAGCAGTACTTC. It yields the protein CSVVASGSFYEQYF.